This entry features one T cell receptor (beta chain) sequence. Its specificity is unknown. CDR1 is SEHNR, CDR2 FQNEAQ, per germline (reference sequence). Trimming took 4 bases from V and 0 from J; bases not matched to a gene: 7. This CDR3 contains 17 residues. Described time point: after dendritic cell vaccination, including at tumor progression/relapse. Patients had residual fresh-frozen tumor tissue and more than two years of survival data. These data are taken from a study of glioma-infiltrating T cells after dendritic cell vaccination. Study overall: Treatment, given 2003 to 2012, was autologous tumor lysate-pulsed dendritic cell vaccination. At biweekly intervals, patients got three intradermal dendritic cell vaccine injections.

Overall study findings and caveats: Survival was not directly related to TCR clonality in these patients.

TCRdb's table, derived via immunoSEQ multiplex PCR, lists solely in-frame clones and lacks some. The sample contains tens of thousands of clones, over 80% of which appear only once. Sequencing was performed on blood, taken after dendritic cell vaccination. The V call is TRBV7-9, the J call TRBJ2-2; 8 bases line up with TRBD2. The receptor comes from a human donor with glioblastoma. The CDR3 DNA follows: TGTGCCAGCAGCTCCCGGGAGGGCGAGCCGAACACCGGGGAGCTGTTTTTT. Encoded protein: CASSSREGEPNTGELFF.